This T cell receptor (beta chain) was sequenced in a study of spatial heterogeneity in lung cancer. Across the study: Around 24 months after resection was the median timing of the follow-up PBMC samples, which were sequenced when available. Alpha-chain sequences were consistently detected less often than beta-chain sequences.

Time point described: blood at routine non-recurrence follow-up after resection. Sequencing covered unsorted whole RNA taken from tumor, nontumor lung or frozen PBMC. TCRdb analysed the 5' RACE reads with MiXCR anew, one entry per CDR3 protein. This sample has about 52,000 distinct CDR3 sequences, with around 7.7% found just once. V shed 2 bases, J shed 0 bases, and the junction held 6 bases outside the gene matches. In germline, CDR1 is SGHTA, CDR2 FQGNSA. This CDR3 comprises 16 residues. At least ten counts were recorded for this clonotype. Sequencing used PBMCs, obtained at follow-up. The receptor's source is a female donor with early-stage non-small cell lung cancer. This sequence joins TRBV7-2 and TRBJ2-7; 8 bases align to TRBD1. The CDR3 region has the DNA TGTGCCAGCAGCTTAAACCGGGACAGGAGCTCCTACGAGCAGTACTTC. Encoded protein: CASSLNRDRSSYEQYF.